The T cell receptor (beta chain) described here comes from a study of control samples from healthy donors and cancer patients. This CDR3 has 13 amino acids. Per germline, CDR1 SGHTA and CDR2 FQGNSA. Trimming cost V 4 bases and J 7 bases, with 13 bases left between them. Using immunoSEQ multiplex PCR, the repertoire was profiled, and TCRdb retains in-frame clones only, with some absent. The sample carries about 160,000 clones, around 90% recorded once. The receptor was isolated from a young man in good health. The rearrangement joins TRBV7-2 to TRBJ1-2; no definite D call. Sequenced material: blood. The CDR3 region has the DNA TGTGCCAGCAGCTCCCCCCCAGGAAGTGGCTACACCTTC. It yields the protein CASSSPPGSGYTF.